A selection of T cell receptor beta chains follows, all from one sample in a study of blood T cell repertoires in COVID-19. Libraries were prepared by immunoSEQ multiplex PCR; TCRdb keeps only in-frame clonotypes and omits some of them. The repertoire has roughly 300,000 clones, around nine tenths of them found once; the top ten carry approximately 5%. Sample: PBMCs or T cells enriched from blood (not recorded which). The receptors were gathered from a woman aged 25 to 39 who had recovered from COVID-19. The CDR3 runs from the conserved cysteine through the conserved F or W. The D gene is left open where the match is weak. Rows give clone size only sometimes, using once, few, many, or a class for an expanded clone.

j_gene | v_gene | d_gene | abundance | CDR3nt | CDR3aa
TRBJ1-1 | TRBV5-5 | TRBD1 | - | TGTGCCAGCAGCGAGGGACAGCCAAAAACGAACACTGAAGCTTTCTTT | CASSEGQPKTNTEAFF
TRBJ2-7 | TRBV11-1 | TRBD1 | - | TGTGCCAGCAGCTTAAAGAAGGACAGGAGCTCCTACGAGCAGTACTTC | CASSLKKDRSSYEQYF
TRBJ1-5 | TRBV29-1 | TRBD1 | - | TGCAGCGTTGCAGGGGGCTCTAATCAGCCCCAGCATTTT | CSVAGGSNQPQHF
TRBJ1-6 | TRBV30 | TRBD1 | - | TGTGCCTGGAGCAAGGGACAGGGGGATTCACCCCTCCACTTT | CAWSKGQGDSPLHF
TRBJ2-5 | TRBV19 | - | - | TGTGCCAGTAGTATCCAGGGGAACCTCCAAGAGACCCAGTACTTC | CASSIQGNLQETQYF
TRBJ2-3 | TRBV15 | TRBD2 | - | TGTGCCACCAGCAGGACTAGCGGGGCTAGCACAGATACGCAGTATTTT | CATSRTSGASTDTQYF
TRBJ2-7 | TRBV25-1 | - | - | TGTGCCAGCGCTAGTTTCTGGGGCGATAACGAGCAGTACTTC | CASASFWGDNEQYF
TRBJ1-2 | TRBV4-1 | TRBD1 | - | TGCGCCAGCAGCCAAGAACGCCAGGGGGGAGCTATTGGCTACACCTTC | CASSQERQGGAIGYTF
TRBJ2-1 | TRBV4-3 | TRBD1 | - | TGCGCCAGCAGCCAACCAGGACAGGGGGCCTACAATGAGCAGTTCTTC | CASSQPGQGAYNEQFF
TRBJ1-2 | TRBV5-6 | - | - | TGTGCCAGCAGCCCGAGGCAGGGCGCATATGGCTACACCTTC | CASSPRQGAYGYTF
TRBJ2-7 | TRBV6-2/TRBV6-3 | TRBD2 | - | TGTGCCAGCAGTTCCAACCCCGGACTAGCGGGCTACGAGCAGTACTTC | CASSSNPGLAGYEQYF
TRBJ1-1 | TRBV4-1 | - | once | TGCGCCAGCAGCCAAGGGCCCGGCGGGGGAGGGTACTTCCGAGCTTTCTTT | CASSQGPGGGGYFRAFF
TRBJ2-5 | TRBV5-1 | TRBD2 | once | TGCGCCAGCAGCGCGGGACTAGCGGGGACCAACCAAGAGACCCAGTACTTC | CASSAGLAGTNQETQYF
TRBJ2-7 | TRBV4-1 | TRBD1 | - | TGCGCCAGCAGCCCGGGACAGTGGGGGACCTACGAGCAGTACTTC | CASSPGQWGTYEQYF
TRBJ1-2 | TRBV7-3 | TRBD1 | once | TGTGCCAGCAGCTTAACGCGGACAGGGAAGGATGGCTACACCTTC | CASSLTRTGKDGYTF
TRBJ2-3 | TRBV7-6 | TRBD1 | - | TGTGCCAGCAGCTTACGGGACAGGGAGACAGATACGCAGTATTTT | CASSLRDRETDTQYF
TRBJ2-7 | TRBV27 | - | - | TGTGCCAGCAGTTCCTTAAAATACGAGCAGTACTTC | CASSSLKYEQYF
TRBJ1-6 | TRBV21-1 | - | - | TGTGCCAGCGCACCGGGACAGGGCCGCGCGTCCTCCTATAATTCACCCCTCCACTTT | CASAPGQGRASSYNSPLHF